These 17 T cell receptor beta chains share one sample of origin, sequenced in a study of blood T cell repertoires in COVID-19. Measured with immunoSEQ multiplex PCR; TCRdb has only the in-frame clones, and not every one. This sample has around 260,000 clones, with around 89% found just once. The sequencing sample was made of peripheral blood. The receptors were sampled from a man aged 60-69 years who had recovered from COVID-19.

The CDR3 region is CASTGGGREQFF. The CDR3 DNA reads as TGCGCCAGCACGGGAGGGGGCCGGGAGCAGTTCTTC. The V call is TRBV5-1, the J call TRBJ2-1, with D maybe TRBD2 (8 bases). The CDR3 extends over 12 amino acids. CDR1 and CDR2 from the germline V gene are SGHRS and YFSETQ. Trimming took 6 bases from V and 10 from J, leaving 14 bases between them.

This clone has only one observation. The rearrangement joins TRBV18 to TRBJ1-2; TRBD1 is a possible D gene (5 bases). The ends were cut back, 0 bases at V and 5 bases at J, with 7 bases in the middle. The CDR3 is made up of 13 amino acids. The germline V gene encodes CDR1 KGHSH and CDR2 LQKENI. The CDR3 loop reads CASSPPDSYGYTF. The CDR3 nucleotides are TGTGCCAGCTCACCACCCGACAGTTATGGCTACACCTTC.

The chain recombines TRBV11-3 with TRBJ2-2; D may be TRBD1 (7 bases). The CDR3 runs to 16 residues. V was pared by 4 bases and J by 6 bases, with 18 bases between. The germline V gene encodes CDR1 SGHNT and CDR2 YENEEA. CDR3 loop: CASSSKQGTRPGELFF. CDR3 nucleotides: TGTGCCAGCAGCTCGAAACAGGGGACTCGGCCCGGGGAGCTGTTTTTT.

The chain carries TRBV6-5 and TRBJ1-1, with 10 bases that match TRBD1. Germline lookup yields CDR1 MNHEY and CDR2 SVGAGI. With V trimmed by 5 bases and J by 5 bases, 8 bases remained unmatched. CDR3 size: 15 residues. The CDR3 is CASSLLGQGITEAFF. The CDR3 coding sequence is TGTGCCAGCAGTCTCCTGGGACAGGGGATAACTGAAGCTTTCTTT.

The rearrangement links TRBV5-4 to TRBJ1-2; 8 bases line up with TRBD1. The V segment lost 0 bases and the J segment 6 bases; nucleotides outside the gene matches: 7. Germline-derived CDR1 and CDR2 are SGHNT and YYREEE (reference sequence). The CDR3 runs to 15 residues. The CDR3 DNA follows: TGTGCCAGCAGCTTGGCGAGCGGACAGGGTGATGGCTACACCTTC. It yields the protein CASSLASGQGDGYTF.

The DNA for the CDR3 is TGTGCCAGCAGCTCCGACAGGGTTGGATCCTACGAGCAGTACTTC. Amino acid sequence: CASSSDRVGSYEQYF. The J gene is TRBJ2-7, the V gene TRBV7-9; 7 bases line up with TRBD1. CDR1 is SEHNR and CDR2 is FQNEAQ in the germline V gene (reference sequence). The CDR3 totals 15 residues. Unmatched junction bases numbered 7, after V lost 4 bases and J lost 1 base.

This chain connects TRBV2 to TRBJ2-1; 12 bases align to TRBD2. CDR1 and CDR2 from the germline V gene are SNHLY and FYNNEI. This CDR3 comprises 16 residues. The J segment lost 6 bases and the V segment lost 5 bases, leaving 8 bases of the junction unmatched. CDR3 DNA sequence: TGTGCCAGCAGTTCTAGCGGGGGGGTTCTCCGCAATGAGCAGTTCTTC. Translation: CASSSSGGVLRNEQFF.

V gene TRBV5-1 combines with J gene TRBJ1-3; the D is unclear. In germline, CDR1 is SGHRS, CDR2 YFSETQ. The CDR3 is 12 residues long. Trimming shortened V by 3 bases and J by 4 bases, and 5 bases separated the two germline ends. CDR3 residues: CASSSEGNTIYF. The CDR3 bases are TGCGCCAGCAGCTCAGAAGGAAACACCATATATTTT. Variable domain in full (rest from reference TRBV5-1 and TRBJ1-3): KAGVTQTPRYLIKTRGQQVTLSCSPISGHRSVSWYQQTPGQGLQFLFEYFSETQRNKGNFPGRFSGRQFSNSRSEMNVSTLELGDSALYLCASSSEGNTIYFGEGSWLTVV.

The DNA of the CDR3 is TGTGCCAGCAGCCAAGGACTGACCCACAATGAGCAGTTCTTC. Protein product: CASSQGLTHNEQFF. V and J are TRBV4-2 and TRBJ2-1, with D unclear. The germline V and J ends were trimmed by 1 base and 5 bases, with 9 bases remaining between them. CDR1 is LGHNA and CDR2 is YNFKEQ in the germline V gene. The CDR3 is made up of 14 amino acids.

The rearrangement links TRBV7-8 to TRBJ1-6; no firm D call. This CDR3 is 14 amino acids long. Trimming cost V 1 base and J 8 bases, with 9 bases left between them. Germline loops: CDR1 SGHVS, CDR2 FQNEAQ. The CDR3 loop reads CASSLVPGDSPLHF. The CDR3 DNA is TGTGCCAGCAGCTTAGTCCCCGGTGATTCACCCCTCCACTTT.

The CDR3 nucleotides are TGTGCCAGCAGTTACACCCGATCAGGGACAGATACGCAGTATTTT. Residues: CASSYTRSGTDTQYF. The chain uses TRBV6-2 or TRBV6-3 and TRBJ2-3; D possibly corresponds to TRBD1 (5 bases). In germline, CDR1 is MNHEY, CDR2 SVGEGT. Trimming removed 2 bases from V and 3 bases from J, with 12 bases in between. This CDR3 is 15 amino acids long.

This clone was seen just once. This sequence joins TRBV6-4 and TRBJ2-1, with 9 bases lining up with TRBD2. The V gene end was trimmed by 6 bases and the J gene end by 0 bases; junction bases not matched to a gene: 9. The CDR3 has 17 amino acids. The germline V gene encodes CDR1 MRHNA and CDR2 SNTAGT. CDR3 sequence reads: CASRLTSGYSSYNEQFF. The CDR3, as DNA: TGTGCCAGCAGACTCACTAGCGGGTATAGCTCCTACAATGAGCAGTTCTTC.

In nucleotides, the CDR3 is TGTGCCAGTAGCTTGAGAGGGGGCGATGAGCAGTTCTTC. Translation gives CASSLRGGDEQFF. This chain connects TRBV19 to TRBJ2-1, with 7 bases identical to TRBD1. Germline values: CDR1 LNHDA, CDR2 SQIVND (reference sequence). This CDR3 has 13 amino acids. J lost 8 bases, V lost 6 bases, and 7 bases had no gene match. The complete variable domain, with remaining parts taken from reference TRBV19 and TRBJ2-1, reads DGGITQSPKYLFRKEGQNVTLSCEQNLNHDAMYWYRQDPGQGLRLIYYSQIVNDFQKGDIAEGYSVSREKKESFPLTVTSAQKNPTAFYLCASSLRGGDEQFFGPGTRLTVL.

The chain is built from TRBV21-1 and TRBJ2-5; the table's TRBD1 call for D was not verified on the DNA. TRBV21-1 is a pseudogene. CDR3 length equals 16 residues. The CDR3 is CASRPPRQGQQETQYF. The CDR3 DNA reads TGTGCCAGCCGACCCCCGAGACAGGGACAACAAGAGACCCAGTACTTC.

This chain uses TRBV19 with TRBJ2-3; D call uncertain. Looked up from germline, CDR1 is LNHDA and CDR2 is SQIVND (reference sequence). With 4 bases removed from V and 6 bases from J, the gap between germline ends came to 14 bases. This CDR3 has 14 amino acids. CDR3 DNA sequence: TGTGCCAGTAGTACAGTCCCCCTTTGGGATACGCAGTATTTT. The encoded protein is CASSTVPLWDTQYF.

The genes are TRBV18 and TRBJ2-5; D ambiguous. Germline V gives CDR1 KGHSH, CDR2 LQKENI. The CDR3 has 14 residues. Deletions cut 0 bases from V and 7 bases from J, with 12 bases between. CDR3 residues: CASSPPSGSGTQYF. The CDR3 bases are TGTGCCAGCTCACCACCTTCTGGGTCGGGGACCCAGTACTTC.

This clone came up a few times. The gene calls are TRBV30 and TRBJ2-7; a weak D match, TRBD2 (6 bases). The germline V gene has CDR1 GTSNPN and CDR2 SVGIG (reference sequence). V was trimmed by 0 bases and J by 1 base, leaving 13 bases between them. This CDR3 contains 15 residues. CDR3 DNA sequence: TGTGCCTGGAGTGTAGGAGGGCAACTTTCCTACGAGCAGTACTTC. Protein sequence: CAWSVGGQLSYEQYF.